These T cell receptor beta chains were read from a single sample in a study of identical twins. TCRdb recomputed calls from the 5' RACE reads with MiXCR, one row per CDR3 protein. The table includes 250,000 to 350,000 distinct CDR3 sequences, roughly 8.6% detected once. The sample was also linked to a second study, of yellow fever vaccine responses in identical twins.

The sequenced sample was memory (CD45RO+) T cells sorted from blood. Receptor source: a woman between 18 and 29 years old in good health. Each CDR3 is given with its conserved first and last residue. Each record gives: V gene, D gene, J gene, clone size, CDR3 protein, CDR3 DNA. The D gene is left open where the match is weak. Clone size is shown for a subset of rows, as once, few, many or a class of expanded clone.

v_gene: TRBV9
d_gene: -
j_gene: TRBJ2-1
abundance: few
CDR3aa: CASTRGGVWDEQFF
CDR3nt: TGTGCCAGCACCAGAGGGGGGGTATGGGATGAGCAGTTCTTC

v_gene: TRBV5-1
d_gene: -
j_gene: TRBJ2-1
abundance: many
CDR3aa: CASNLAGWDEQFF
CDR3nt: TGCGCCAGCAATCTAGCAGGGTGGGATGAGCAGTTCTTC

v_gene: TRBV12-3/TRBV12-4
d_gene: -
j_gene: TRBJ2-3
abundance: many
CDR3aa: CASSLQTDTQYF
CDR3nt: TGTGCCAGCAGTTTACAAACAGATACGCAGTATTTT

v_gene: TRBV27
d_gene: -
j_gene: TRBJ2-1
abundance: -
CDR3aa: CASTLLGTGVTSGEQFF
CDR3nt: TGTGCCAGCACCCTACTGGGGACAGGGGTGACTAGCGGTGAGCAGTTCTTC

v_gene: TRBV6-5
d_gene: -
j_gene: TRBJ1-4
abundance: -
CDR3aa: CASSYPSATNEKLFF
CDR3nt: TGTGCCAGCAGTTACCCCAGCGCAACTAATGAAAAACTGTTTTTT

v_gene: TRBV19
d_gene: -
j_gene: TRBJ1-2
abundance: many
CDR3aa: CASSIGRATGPYGYTF
CDR3nt: TGTGCCAGTAGTATCGGCAGGGCTACGGGTCCCTATGGCTACACCTTC

v_gene: TRBV5-6
d_gene: -
j_gene: TRBJ2-2
abundance: -
CDR3aa: CASGGVHMGERELFF
CDR3nt: TGTGCCAGCGGCGGGGTCCACATGGGGGAAAGGGAGCTGTTTTTT

v_gene: TRBV20-1
d_gene: -
j_gene: TRBJ2-3
abundance: -
CDR3aa: CSARVGAPQYF
CDR3nt: TGCAGTGCTAGAGTTGGGGCCCCGCAGTATTTT

v_gene: TRBV12-3/TRBV12-4
d_gene: -
j_gene: TRBJ2-4
abundance: -
CDR3aa: CASRPVDPAGWARGIQYF
CDR3nt: TGTGCCAGCAGACCCGTTGACCCGGCAGGGTGGGCCAGGGGCATTCAGTACTTC

v_gene: TRBV6-1
d_gene: TRBD2
j_gene: TRBJ2-3
abundance: -
CDR3aa: CASRSGLAGLTDTQYF
CDR3nt: TGTGCCAGCAGAAGCGGACTAGCGGGGCTTACAGATACGCAGTATTTT

v_gene: TRBV11-2
d_gene: TRBD2
j_gene: TRBJ2-2
abundance: few
CDR3aa: CASSLSGTSGRNTGELFF
CDR3nt: TGTGCCAGCAGCTTAAGTGGGACTAGCGGGAGGAACACCGGGGAGCTGTTTTTT

v_gene: TRBV5-1
d_gene: -
j_gene: TRBJ2-3
abundance: many
CDR3aa: CASSLDIDTQYF
CDR3nt: TGCGCCAGCAGCTTGGACATAGATACGCAGTATTTT